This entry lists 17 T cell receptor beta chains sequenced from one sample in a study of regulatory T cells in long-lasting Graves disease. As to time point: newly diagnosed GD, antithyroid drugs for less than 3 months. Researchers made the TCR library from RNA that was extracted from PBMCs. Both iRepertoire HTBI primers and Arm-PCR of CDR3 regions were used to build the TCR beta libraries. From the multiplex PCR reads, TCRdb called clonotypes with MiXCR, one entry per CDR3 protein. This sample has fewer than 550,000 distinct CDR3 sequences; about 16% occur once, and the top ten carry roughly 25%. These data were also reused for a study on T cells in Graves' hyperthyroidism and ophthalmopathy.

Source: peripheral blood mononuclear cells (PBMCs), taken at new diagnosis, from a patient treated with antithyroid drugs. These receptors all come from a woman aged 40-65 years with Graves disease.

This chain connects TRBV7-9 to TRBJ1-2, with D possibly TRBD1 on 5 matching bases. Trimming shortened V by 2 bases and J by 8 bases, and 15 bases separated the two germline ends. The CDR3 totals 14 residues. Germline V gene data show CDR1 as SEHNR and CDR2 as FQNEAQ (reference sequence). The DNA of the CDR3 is TGTGCCAGCAGCTTACTAGGGGTGGAATACGGCTACACCTTC. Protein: CASSLLGVEYGYTF.

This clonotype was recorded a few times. The CDR3: CASSYSSGGGQPQHF. In nucleotides, the CDR3 is TGTGCCAGCAGTTACTCGAGTGGGGGGGGTCAGCCCCAGCATTTT. The V gene is TRBV6-2 or TRBV6-3, the J gene TRBJ1-5; the D gene is possibly TRBD1 (5 bases). V lost 0 bases to trimming and J lost 6 bases, with 12 bases between them. In germline, CDR1 is MNHEY, CDR2 SVGEGT. CDR3 length: 15 residues.

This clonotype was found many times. CDR3 in DNA: TGTGCCAGCAGTTACGGGGCCGAAGGGAACTATGGCTACACCTTC. It specifies CASSYGAEGNYGYTF. This chain uses TRBV6-5 with TRBJ1-2, with D possibly TRBD1 on 5 matching bases. CDR1 is MNHEY and CDR2 is SVGAGI in the germline V gene. Trimming took off 2 bases at V and 2 bases at J, with 12 bases between the two ends. The CDR3 runs 15 residues.

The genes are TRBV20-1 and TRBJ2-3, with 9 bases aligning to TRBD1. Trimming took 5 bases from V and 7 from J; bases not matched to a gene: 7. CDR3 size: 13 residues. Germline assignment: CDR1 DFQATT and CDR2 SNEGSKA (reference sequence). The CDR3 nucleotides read TGCAGTGCTCCGGGACAGGGTAGGAATACGCAGTATTTT. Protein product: CSAPGQGRNTQYF.

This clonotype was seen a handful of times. The CDR3 is CASSLGDEAQAFF. In DNA, the CDR3 is TGCGCCAGCAGCTTAGGGGATGAAGCTCAAGCTTTCTTT. The chain couples TRBV5-1 to TRBJ1-1, with D possibly being TRBD1 (5 bases). This CDR3 has 13 amino acids. The V end lost 2 bases, the J end lost 9 bases, and 14 bases lay between the germline ends. Germline lookup yields CDR1 SGHRS and CDR2 YFSETQ. The full variable domain, completed using reference TRBV5-1 and TRBJ1-1, is KAGVTQTPRYLIKTRGQQVTLSCSPISGHRSVSWYQQTPGQGLQFLFEYFSETQRNKGNFPGRFSGRQFSNSRSEMNVSTLELGDSALYLCASSLGDEAQAFFGQGTRLTVV.

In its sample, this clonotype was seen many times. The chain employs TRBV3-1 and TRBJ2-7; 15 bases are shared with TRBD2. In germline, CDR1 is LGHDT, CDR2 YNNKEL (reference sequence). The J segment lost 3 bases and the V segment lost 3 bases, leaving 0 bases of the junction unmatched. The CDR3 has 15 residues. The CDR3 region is CASSQGLAGGYEQYF. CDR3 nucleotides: TGTGCCAGCAGCCAGGGACTAGCGGGGGGCTACGAGCAGTACTTC.

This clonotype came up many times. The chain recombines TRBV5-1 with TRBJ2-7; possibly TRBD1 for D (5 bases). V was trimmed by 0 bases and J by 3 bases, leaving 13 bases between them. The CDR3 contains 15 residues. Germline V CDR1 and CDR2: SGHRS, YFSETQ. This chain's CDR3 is CASSLESRDFYEQYF. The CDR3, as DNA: TGCGCCAGCAGCTTGGAGTCCAGGGATTTCTACGAGCAGTACTTC.

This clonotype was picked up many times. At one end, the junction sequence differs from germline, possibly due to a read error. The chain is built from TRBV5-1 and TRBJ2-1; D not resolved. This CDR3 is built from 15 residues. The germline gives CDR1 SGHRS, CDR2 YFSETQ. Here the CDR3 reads CASSQTQFSYNEQFF. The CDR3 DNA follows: TGTGCCAGCAGCCAGACACAATTCTCCTACAATGAGCAGTTCTTC.

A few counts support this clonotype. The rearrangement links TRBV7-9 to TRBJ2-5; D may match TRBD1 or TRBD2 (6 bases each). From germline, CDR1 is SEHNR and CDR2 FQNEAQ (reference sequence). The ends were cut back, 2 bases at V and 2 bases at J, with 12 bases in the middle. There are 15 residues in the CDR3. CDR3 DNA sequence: TGTGCCAGCAGCTTACCCGGGGGCAGACAAGAGACCCAGTACTTC. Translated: CASSLPGGRQETQYF.

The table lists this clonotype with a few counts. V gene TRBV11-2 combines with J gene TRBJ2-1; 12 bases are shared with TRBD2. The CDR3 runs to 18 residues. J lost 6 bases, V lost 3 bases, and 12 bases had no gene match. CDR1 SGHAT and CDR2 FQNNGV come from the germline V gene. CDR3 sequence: CASSLASGGAYIPNEQFF. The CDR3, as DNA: TGTGCCAGCAGCTTGGCTAGCGGGGGGGCGTATATACCCAATGAGCAGTTCTTC.

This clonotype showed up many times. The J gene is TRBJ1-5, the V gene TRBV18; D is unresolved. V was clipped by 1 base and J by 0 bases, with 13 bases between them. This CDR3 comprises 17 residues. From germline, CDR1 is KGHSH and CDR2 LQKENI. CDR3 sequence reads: CASSPRLLIDSNQPQHF. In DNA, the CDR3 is TGTGCCAGCTCACCACGGCTACTGATAGATAGCAATCAGCCCCAGCATTTT.

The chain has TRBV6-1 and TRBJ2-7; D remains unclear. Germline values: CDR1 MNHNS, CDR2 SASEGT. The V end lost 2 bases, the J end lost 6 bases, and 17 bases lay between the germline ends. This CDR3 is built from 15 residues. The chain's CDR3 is CASSEIQVLVAEQYF. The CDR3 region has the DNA TGTGCCAGCAGTGAAATTCAGGTCCTGGTGGCCGAGCAGTACTTC.

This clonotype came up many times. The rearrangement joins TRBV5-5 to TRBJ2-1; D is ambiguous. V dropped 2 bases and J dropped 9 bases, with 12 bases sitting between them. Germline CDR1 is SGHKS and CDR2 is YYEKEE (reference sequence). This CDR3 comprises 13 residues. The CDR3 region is CASSFLGFLEQFF. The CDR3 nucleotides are TGTGCCAGCAGCTTCCTGGGGTTCCTTGAGCAGTTCTTC.

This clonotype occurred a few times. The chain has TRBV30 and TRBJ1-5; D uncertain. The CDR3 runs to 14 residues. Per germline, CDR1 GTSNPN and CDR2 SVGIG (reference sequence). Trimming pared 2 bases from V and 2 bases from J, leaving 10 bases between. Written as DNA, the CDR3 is TGTGCCTGGAGTCCTTTAAGGGGCAATCAGCCCCAGCATTTT. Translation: CAWSPLRGNQPQHF.

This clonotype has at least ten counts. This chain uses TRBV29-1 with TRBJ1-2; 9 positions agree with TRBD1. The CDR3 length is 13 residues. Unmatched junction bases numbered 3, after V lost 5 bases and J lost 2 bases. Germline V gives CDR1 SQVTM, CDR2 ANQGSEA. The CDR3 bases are TGCAGCGTTCCCGGGACAGGGAACTATGGCTACACCTTC. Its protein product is CSVPGTGNYGYTF.

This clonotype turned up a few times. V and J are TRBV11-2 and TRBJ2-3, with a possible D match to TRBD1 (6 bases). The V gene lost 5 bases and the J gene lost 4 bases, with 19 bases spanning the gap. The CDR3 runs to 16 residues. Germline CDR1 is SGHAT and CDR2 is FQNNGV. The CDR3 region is CASSPQAGAFSDTQYF. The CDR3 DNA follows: TGTGCCAGCAGCCCCCAGGCAGGGGCCTTTTCAGATACGCAGTATTTT.

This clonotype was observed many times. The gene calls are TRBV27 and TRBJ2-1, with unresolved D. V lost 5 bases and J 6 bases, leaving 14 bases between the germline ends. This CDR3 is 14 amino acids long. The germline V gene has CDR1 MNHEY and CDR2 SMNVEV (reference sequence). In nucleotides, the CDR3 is TGTGCCAGCAGTCCTCGCTATCAAGGCAATGAGCAGTTCTTC. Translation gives CASSPRYQGNEQFF.